Following are 8 T cell receptor beta chains from one sample sequenced in a study of tumor and adjacent non-tumor tissue in lung cancer. A modified ARM-PCR protocol with three rounds of nested PCR amplified TCRbeta. TCRdb used MiXCR to reprocess the multiplex PCR reads, holding one entry per CDR3 protein. The sample shows some 71,000 distinct CDR3 sequences, approximately 77% of them seen only once. The template was RNA from unsorted bulk tissue. Sequencing used lung tumor tissue. The receptors derive from a woman in her 40s with non-small cell lung cancer.

As concerns this clonotype: One junction end disagrees with the germline gene, perhaps due to a read error. This sequence joins TRBV11-3 and TRBJ2-3, with D perhaps TRBD2 (5 bases). Per germline, CDR1 SGHNT and CDR2 YENEEA. The CDR3 spans 17 residues. CDR3 loop: CVSSLEGVLAHTDTQYF. The CDR3 DNA reads as TGTGTCAGCAGCTTAGAGGGCGTATTAGCCCACACAGATACGCAGTATTTT.

Concerning this clonotype itself: The junction and the germline gene differ at one end; a read error may be behind it. This chain connects TRBV28 to TRBJ1-5; D is unclear. The CDR3 loop spans 15 amino acids. Germline V gene sequence: CDR1 MDHEN, CDR2 SYDVKM. The CDR3 reads CACSFSGEWYQPQHF. The CDR3 bases are TGTGCCTGCAGTTTCAGCGGGGAGTGGTATCAGCCCCAGCATTTT. The variable domain in full, completed from reference TRBV28 and TRBJ1-5, reads DVKVTQSSRYLVKRTGEKVFLECVQDMDHENMFWYRQDPGLGLRLIYFSYDVKMKEKGDIPEGYSVSREKKERFSLILESASTNQTSMYLCACSFSGEWYQPQHFGDGTRLSIL.

This clonotype was seen at least ten times. DNA of the CDR3: TGTGCCAGCAGCCCACAGTGGTCAGGGTTAGGTAATCAGCCCCAGCATTTT. Translation: CASSPQWSGLGNQPQHF. The V and J genes are TRBV6-5 and TRBJ1-5; TRBD1 is a possible D gene (5 bases). V lost 6 bases and J 4 bases, leaving 22 bases between the germline ends. Per germline, CDR1 MNHEY and CDR2 SVGAGI. The CDR3 loop spans 17 amino acids.

Details on this clonotype: A clone one base away is much larger, so this may be a read error. A read error is likely, as this CDR3 ends without the conserved phenylalanine or tryptophan. The V gene is TRBV5-6, the J gene TRBJ1-5; D call uncertain. Germline CDR1 is SGHDT and CDR2 is YYEEEE. V gave up 1 base and J gave up 0 bases, with 14 bases separating them. This CDR3 comprises 17 residues. This CDR3 is CASSLRSSGYSNQPQHL. CDR3 nucleotides: TGTGCCAGCAGCTTGAGGAGTTCGGGTTATAGCAATCAGCCCCAGCATTTA.

This chain links TRBV21-1 with TRBJ1-5; the table calls TRBD1, which could not be checked here. TRBV21-1 is an annotated pseudogene. This CDR3 spans 16 amino acids. The CDR3 DNA is TGTGCCAGCAGCAAAGAGCGACAGAGCAGCAATCAGCCCCATCATTTT. It yields the protein CASSKERQSSNQPHHF.

Concerning this clonotype itself: The junction shows a germline mismatch at one end, possibly a read error. The chain has TRBV6-5 and TRBJ1-6; D gene ambiguous. The CDR3 sequence is 16 residues long. From germline, CDR1 is MNHEY and CDR2 SVGAGI. For the CDR3, the DNA is TGTGCCAACAGCCGCTCCTGGGCAGTGTTAAATTCACCCCTTCACTTT. Residues: CANSRSWAVLNSPLHF.

In regard to this clonotype: A read error is likely, as this CDR3 ends without the conserved phenylalanine or tryptophan. Here the CDR3 DNA reads TGTGCCGGCAGTTACTCGGAAACTCAGCCCCAGCATTCT. Encoded protein: CAGSYSETQPQHS. The chain joins TRBV6-5 to TRBJ1-5; D is undetermined. The CDR3 extends over 13 amino acids. CDR1 is MNHEY and CDR2 is SVGAGI in the germline V gene.

V gene TRBV11-2 combines with J gene TRBJ2-2; 7 nucleotides match TRBD1. The CDR3 sequence is 16 residues long. The germline V gene encodes CDR1 SGHAT and CDR2 FQNNGV. The V segment lost 8 bases and the J segment 17 bases; nucleotides outside the gene matches: 26. The DNA for the CDR3 is TGTGCCAGCGGCACCCGACAGGGATCCAACACCGGGGAACTATTTTTT. It specifies CASGTRQGSNTGELFF.